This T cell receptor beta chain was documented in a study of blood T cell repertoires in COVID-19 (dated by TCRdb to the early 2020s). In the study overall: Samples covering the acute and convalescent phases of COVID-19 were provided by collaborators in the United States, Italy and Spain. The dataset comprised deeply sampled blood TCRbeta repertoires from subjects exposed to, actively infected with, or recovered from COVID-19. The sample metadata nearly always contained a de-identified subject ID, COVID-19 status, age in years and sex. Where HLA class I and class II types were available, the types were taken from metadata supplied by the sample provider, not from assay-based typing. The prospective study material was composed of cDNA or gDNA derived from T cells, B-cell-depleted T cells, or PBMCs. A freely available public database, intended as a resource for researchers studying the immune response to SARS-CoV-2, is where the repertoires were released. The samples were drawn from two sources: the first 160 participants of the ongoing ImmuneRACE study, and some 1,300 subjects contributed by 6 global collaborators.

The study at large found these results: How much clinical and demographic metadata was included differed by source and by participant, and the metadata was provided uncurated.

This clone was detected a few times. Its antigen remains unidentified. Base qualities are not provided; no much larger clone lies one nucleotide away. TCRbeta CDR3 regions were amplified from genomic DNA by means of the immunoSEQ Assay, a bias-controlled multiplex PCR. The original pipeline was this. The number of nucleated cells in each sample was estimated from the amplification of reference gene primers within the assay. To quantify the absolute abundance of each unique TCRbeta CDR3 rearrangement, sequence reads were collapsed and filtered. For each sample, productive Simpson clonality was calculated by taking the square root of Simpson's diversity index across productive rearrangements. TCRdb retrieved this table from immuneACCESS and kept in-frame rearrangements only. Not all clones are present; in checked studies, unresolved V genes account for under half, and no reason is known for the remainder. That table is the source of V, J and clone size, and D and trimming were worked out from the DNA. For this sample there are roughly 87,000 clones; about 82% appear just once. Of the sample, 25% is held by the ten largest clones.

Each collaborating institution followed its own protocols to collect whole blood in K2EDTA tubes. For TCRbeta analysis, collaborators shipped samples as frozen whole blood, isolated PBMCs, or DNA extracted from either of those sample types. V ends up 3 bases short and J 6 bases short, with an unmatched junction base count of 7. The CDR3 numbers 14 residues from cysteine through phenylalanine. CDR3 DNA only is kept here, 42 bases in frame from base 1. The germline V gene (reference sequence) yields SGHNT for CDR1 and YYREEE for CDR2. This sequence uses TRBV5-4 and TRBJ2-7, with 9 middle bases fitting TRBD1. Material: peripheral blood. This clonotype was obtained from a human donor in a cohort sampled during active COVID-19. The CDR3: CASSSVTGGREQYF. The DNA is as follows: TGTGCCAGCAGCTCAGTAACAGGGGGCCGCGAGCAGTACTTC.